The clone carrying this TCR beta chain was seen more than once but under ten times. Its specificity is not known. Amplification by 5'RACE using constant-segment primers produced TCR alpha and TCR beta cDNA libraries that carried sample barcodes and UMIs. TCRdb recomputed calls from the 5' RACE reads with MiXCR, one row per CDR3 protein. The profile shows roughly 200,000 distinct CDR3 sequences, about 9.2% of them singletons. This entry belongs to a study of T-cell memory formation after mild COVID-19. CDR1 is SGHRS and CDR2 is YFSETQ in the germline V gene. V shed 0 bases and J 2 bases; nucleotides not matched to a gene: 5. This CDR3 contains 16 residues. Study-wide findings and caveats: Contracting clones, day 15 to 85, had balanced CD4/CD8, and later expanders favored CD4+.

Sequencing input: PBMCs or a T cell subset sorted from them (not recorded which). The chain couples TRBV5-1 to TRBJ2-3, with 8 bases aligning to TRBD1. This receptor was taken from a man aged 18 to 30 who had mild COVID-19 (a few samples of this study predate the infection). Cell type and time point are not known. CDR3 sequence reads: CASSLGATGATDTQYF. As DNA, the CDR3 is TGCGCCAGCAGCTTGGGGGCGACAGGGGCCACAGATACGCAGTATTTT.